This paragraph covers one T cell receptor beta chain sequence. What it binds is unknown. Sequence data for DNA of cultured CD4+ T cells were generated by the Oncomine TCR Beta short-read assay. TCRdb fed the PCR reads into MiXCR, producing one record per CDR3 protein. Among about 20,000 distinct CDR3 sequences listed, around two fifths were seen once. V was clipped by 2 bases and J by 7 bases, with 20 bases between them. This CDR3 is 16 amino acids long. CDR1 DFQATT and CDR2 SNEGSKA come from the germline V gene (reference sequence). The data stem from a study of vaccination and CD4 T cells after COVID-19. Time point denoted: late sampling 161 to 241 days after vaccination in three convalescent patients. Stated treatment: approximately 9-day PBMC culture with coronavirus spike peptide pools or control peptides (ViraFEST assay).

The V gene is TRBV20-1, the J gene TRBJ2-2, with a possible D match to TRBD1 (6 bases). The sequence derives from a human donor who had recovered from COVID-19. Sequenced here: CD4+ T cells from blood, cultured in vitro, sampled about 7 months after SARS-CoV-2 vaccination. This CDR3 reads CSARTSGAGVGGELFF. The CDR3 region has the DNA TGCAGTGCTAGAACTTCCGGGGCAGGGGTAGGCGGGGAGCTGTTTTTT.